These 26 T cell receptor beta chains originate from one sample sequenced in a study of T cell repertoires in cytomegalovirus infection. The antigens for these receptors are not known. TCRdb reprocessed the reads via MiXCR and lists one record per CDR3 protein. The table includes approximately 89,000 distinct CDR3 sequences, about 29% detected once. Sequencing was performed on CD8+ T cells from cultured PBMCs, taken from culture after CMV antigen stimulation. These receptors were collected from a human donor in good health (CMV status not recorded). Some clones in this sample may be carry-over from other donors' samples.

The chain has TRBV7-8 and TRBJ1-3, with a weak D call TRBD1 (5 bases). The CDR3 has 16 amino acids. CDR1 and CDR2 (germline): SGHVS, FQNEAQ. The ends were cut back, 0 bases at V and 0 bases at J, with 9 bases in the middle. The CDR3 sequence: CASSLAGDSSGNTIYF. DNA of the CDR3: TGTGCCAGCAGCTTAGCGGGAGACAGCTCTGGAAACACCATATATTTT.

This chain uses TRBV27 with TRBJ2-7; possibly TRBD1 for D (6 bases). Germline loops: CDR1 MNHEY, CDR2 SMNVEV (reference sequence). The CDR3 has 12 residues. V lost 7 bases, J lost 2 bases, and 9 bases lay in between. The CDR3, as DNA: TGTGCCAGCACGGACAGAGCCTACGAGCAGTACTTC. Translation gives CASTDRAYEQYF.

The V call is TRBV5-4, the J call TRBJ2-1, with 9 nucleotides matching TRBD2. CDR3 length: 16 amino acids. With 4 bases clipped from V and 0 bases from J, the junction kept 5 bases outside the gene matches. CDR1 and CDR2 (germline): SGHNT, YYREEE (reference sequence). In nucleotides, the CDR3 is TGTGCCAGCAGCCCCGGGGGACTAGCCTCCTACAATGAGCAGTTCTTC. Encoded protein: CASSPGGLASYNEQFF.

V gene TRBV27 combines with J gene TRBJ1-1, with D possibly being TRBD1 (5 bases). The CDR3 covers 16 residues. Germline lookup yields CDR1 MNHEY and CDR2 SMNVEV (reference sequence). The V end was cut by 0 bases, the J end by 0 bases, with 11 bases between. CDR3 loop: CASSLSRTRLNTEAFF. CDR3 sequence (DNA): TGTGCCAGCAGTTTATCTCGGACACGCTTGAACACTGAAGCTTTCTTT.

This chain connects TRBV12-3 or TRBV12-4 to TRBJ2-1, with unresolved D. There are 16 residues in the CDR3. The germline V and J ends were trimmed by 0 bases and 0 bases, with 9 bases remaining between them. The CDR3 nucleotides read TGTGCCAGCAGTTTAGCACGGAACCGCTCCTACAATGAGCAGTTCTTC. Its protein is CASSLARNRSYNEQFF.

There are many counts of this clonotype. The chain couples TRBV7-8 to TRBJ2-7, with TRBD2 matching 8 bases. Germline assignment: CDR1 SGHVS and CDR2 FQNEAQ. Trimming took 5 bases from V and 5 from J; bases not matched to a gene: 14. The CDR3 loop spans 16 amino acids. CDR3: CASSLLERGGSHEQYF. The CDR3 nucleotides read TGTGCCAGCAGCCTCCTAGAACGGGGGGGTTCCCACGAGCAGTACTTC. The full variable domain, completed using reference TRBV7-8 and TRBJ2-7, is GAGVSQSPRYKVAKRGQDVALRCDPISGHVSLFWYQQALGQGPEFLTYFQNEAQLDKSGLPSDRFFAERPEGSVSTLKIQRTQQEDSAVYLCASSLLERGGSHEQYFGPGTRLTVT.

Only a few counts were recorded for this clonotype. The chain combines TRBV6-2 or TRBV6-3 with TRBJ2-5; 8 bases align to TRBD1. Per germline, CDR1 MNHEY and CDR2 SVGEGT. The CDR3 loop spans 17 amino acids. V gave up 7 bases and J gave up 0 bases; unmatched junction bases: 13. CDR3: CASTNPLGQDHQETQYF. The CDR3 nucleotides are TGTGCCAGCACCAACCCGCTGGGACAGGACCACCAAGAGACCCAGTACTTC.

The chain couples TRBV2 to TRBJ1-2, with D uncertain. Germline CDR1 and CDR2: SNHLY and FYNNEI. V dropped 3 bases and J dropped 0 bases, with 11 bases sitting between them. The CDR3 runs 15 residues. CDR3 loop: CASSDVGVANYGYTF. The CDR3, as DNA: TGTGCCAGCAGTGATGTCGGCGTAGCTAACTATGGCTACACCTTC.

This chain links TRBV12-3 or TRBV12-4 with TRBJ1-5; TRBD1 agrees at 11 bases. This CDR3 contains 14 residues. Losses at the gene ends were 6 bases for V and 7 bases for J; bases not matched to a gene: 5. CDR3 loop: CASRGQGAWQPQHF. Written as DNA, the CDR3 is TGTGCCAGCAGAGGACAGGGGGCTTGGCAGCCCCAGCATTTT.

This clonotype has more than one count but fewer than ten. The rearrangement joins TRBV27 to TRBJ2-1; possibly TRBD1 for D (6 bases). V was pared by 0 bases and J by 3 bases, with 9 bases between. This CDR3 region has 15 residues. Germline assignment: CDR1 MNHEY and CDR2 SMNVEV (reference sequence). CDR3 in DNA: TGTGCCAGCAGTTTATCTGGACAGAACTACAATGAGCAGTTCTTC. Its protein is CASSLSGQNYNEQFF.

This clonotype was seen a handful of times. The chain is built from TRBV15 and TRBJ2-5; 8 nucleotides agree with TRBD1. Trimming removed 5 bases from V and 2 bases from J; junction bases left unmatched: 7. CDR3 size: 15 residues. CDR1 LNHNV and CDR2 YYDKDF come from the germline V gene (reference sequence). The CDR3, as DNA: TGTGCCACCAGCTGGACCAGGGGGCGTCAAGAGACCCAGTACTTC. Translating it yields CATSWTRGRQETQYF.

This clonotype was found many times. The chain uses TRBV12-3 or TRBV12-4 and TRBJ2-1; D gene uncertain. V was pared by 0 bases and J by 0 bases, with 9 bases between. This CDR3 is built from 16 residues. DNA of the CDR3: TGTGCCAGCAGTTTAGCGCACTCCCCCTCCTACAATGAGCAGTTCTTC. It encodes CASSLAHSPSYNEQFF.

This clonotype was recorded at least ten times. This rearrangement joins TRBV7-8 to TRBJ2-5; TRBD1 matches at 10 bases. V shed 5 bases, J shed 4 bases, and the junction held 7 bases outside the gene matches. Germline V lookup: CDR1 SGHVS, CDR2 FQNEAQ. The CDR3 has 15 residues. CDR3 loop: CASSRHRQGAETQYF. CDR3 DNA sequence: TGTGCCAGCAGCCGACACCGACAGGGGGCAGAGACCCAGTACTTC.

The CDR3 loop is CASSYLDSNQPQHF. The CDR3 DNA follows: TGTGCCAGCAGTTACTTAGATAGCAATCAGCCCCAGCATTTT. The chain joins TRBV6-6 to TRBJ1-5; unclear D gene. CDR1 and CDR2 (germline): MNHNY, SVGAGI (reference sequence). Trimming left V 1 base short and J 0 bases short, with 4 bases between. The length of the CDR3 is 14 residues.

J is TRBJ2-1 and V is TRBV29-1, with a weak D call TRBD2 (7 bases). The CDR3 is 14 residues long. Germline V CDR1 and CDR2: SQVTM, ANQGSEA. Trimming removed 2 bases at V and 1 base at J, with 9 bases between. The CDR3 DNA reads TGCAGCGTTGAACGGGGGGCATCCTACAATGAGCAGTTCTTC. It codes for CSVERGASYNEQFF.

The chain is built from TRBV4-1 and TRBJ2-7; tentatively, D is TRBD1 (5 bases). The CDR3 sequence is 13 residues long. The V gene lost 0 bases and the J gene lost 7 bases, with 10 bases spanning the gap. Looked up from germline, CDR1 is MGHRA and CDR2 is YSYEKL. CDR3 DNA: TGCGCCAGCAGCCAAGATCAGGGTTGGGAGCAGTACTTC. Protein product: CASSQDQGWEQYF.

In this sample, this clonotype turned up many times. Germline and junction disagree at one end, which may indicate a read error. Written as DNA, the CDR3 is TGTGCCAGCAGTCTAGCGGGCGCAGGGGTAACCGAAGCTTTCTTT. This codes for CASSLAGAGVTEAFF. The rearrangement links TRBV12-3 or TRBV12-4 to TRBJ1-1, with D maybe TRBD1 (6 bases). The CDR3 totals 15 residues.

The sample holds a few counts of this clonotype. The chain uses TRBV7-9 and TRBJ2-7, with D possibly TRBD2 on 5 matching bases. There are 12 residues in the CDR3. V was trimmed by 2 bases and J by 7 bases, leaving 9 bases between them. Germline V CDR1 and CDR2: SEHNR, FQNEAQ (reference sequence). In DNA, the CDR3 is TGTGCCAGCAGCTTACGAGGGTGGGAGCAGTACTTC. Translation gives CASSLRGWEQYF.

This chain's CDR3 is CAISELAGDTDTQYF. In nucleotides, the CDR3 is TGTGCCATCAGTGAACTAGCGGGGGACACAGATACGCAGTATTTT. This chain joins TRBV10-3 and TRBJ2-3; the match to TRBD2 covers 11 bases. Germline-derived CDR1 and CDR2 are ENHRY and SYGVKD. The CDR3 consists of 15 residues. With 3 bases clipped from V and 2 bases from J, the junction kept 1 base outside the gene matches.

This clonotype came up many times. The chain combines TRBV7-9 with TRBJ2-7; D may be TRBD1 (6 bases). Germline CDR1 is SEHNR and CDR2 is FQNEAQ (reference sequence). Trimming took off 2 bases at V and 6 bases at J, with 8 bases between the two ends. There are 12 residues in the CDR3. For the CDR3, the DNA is TGTGCCAGCAGCTTACAGGGGAGCGAGCAGTACTTC. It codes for CASSLQGSEQYF.

Written as DNA, the CDR3 is TGTGCCAGCGGGGGGGGAAACAATGAGCAGTTCTTC. Its translation: CASGGGNNEQFF. This chain links TRBV7-9 with TRBJ2-1; 7 positions match TRBD2. This CDR3 is 12 amino acids long. The J segment lost 5 bases and the V segment lost 8 bases, leaving 3 bases of the junction unmatched. CDR1 is SEHNR and CDR2 is FQNEAQ in the germline V gene (reference sequence).

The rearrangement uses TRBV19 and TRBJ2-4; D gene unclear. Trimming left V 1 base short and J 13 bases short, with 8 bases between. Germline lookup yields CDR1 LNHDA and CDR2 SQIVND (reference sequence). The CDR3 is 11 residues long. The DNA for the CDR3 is TGTGCCAGTAGTATAGGAGACACCCAGTACTTC. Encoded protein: CASSIGDTQYF.

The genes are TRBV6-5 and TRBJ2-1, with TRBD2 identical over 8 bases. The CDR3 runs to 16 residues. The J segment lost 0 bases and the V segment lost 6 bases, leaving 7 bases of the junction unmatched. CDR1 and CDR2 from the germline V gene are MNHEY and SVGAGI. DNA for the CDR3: TGTGCCAGCAGGGAAGAGCGGGGGCTCTCCTACAATGAGCAGTTCTTC. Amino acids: CASREERGLSYNEQFF.

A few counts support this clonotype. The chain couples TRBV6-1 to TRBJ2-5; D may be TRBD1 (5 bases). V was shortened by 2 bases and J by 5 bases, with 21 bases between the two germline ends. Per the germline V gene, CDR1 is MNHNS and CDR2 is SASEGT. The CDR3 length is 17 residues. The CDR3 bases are TGTGCCAGCAGTGAAATCGTAGGGGCGGATTTTTGGGAGACCCAGTACTTC. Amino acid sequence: CASSEIVGADFWETQYF.

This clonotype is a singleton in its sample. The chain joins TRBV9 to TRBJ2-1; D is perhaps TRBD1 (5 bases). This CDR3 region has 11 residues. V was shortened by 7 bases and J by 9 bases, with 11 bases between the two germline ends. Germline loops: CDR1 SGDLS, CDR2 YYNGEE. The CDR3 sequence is CASHGQGEQFF. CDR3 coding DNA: TGTGCCAGCCATGGTCAGGGTGAGCAGTTCTTC.

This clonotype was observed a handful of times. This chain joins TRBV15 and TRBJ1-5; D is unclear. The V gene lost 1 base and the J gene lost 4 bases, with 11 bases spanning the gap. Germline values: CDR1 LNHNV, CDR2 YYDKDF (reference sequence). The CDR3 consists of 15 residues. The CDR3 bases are TGTGCCACCAGCAGAGTACGGGGATCGAATCAGCCCCAGCATTTT. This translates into CATSRVRGSNQPQHF.